These T cell receptor beta chains were read from a single sample in a study of blood T cells in healthy people across ages. TCRdb re-analysed the 5' RACE reads in MiXCR, keeping a single row per CDR3 protein. The table shows approximately 760,000 distinct CDR3 sequences, with 20% to 30% occurring only once. The same data also went into a second study, on T cells of mothers and their children.

Specimen: blood. The source is a boy aged 5-17 years in good health. The CDR3 runs from the conserved cysteine through the conserved F or W. Each record gives: D gene, V gene, J gene, clone size, CDR3 DNA, CDR3 protein. D genes are given only for firm matches. The listing skips clone size in some rows; elsewhere it reads once, few, many or a size class.

-	TRBV14	TRBJ2-7	-	TGTGCCAGCAGCCAAGGTGAGGGTGCCGGCGAGCAGTACTTC	CASSQGEGAGEQYF
-	TRBV7-9	TRBJ2-7	once	TGTGCCAGCAGCTCCGAGGGGACATGGTCCTACGAGCAGTACTTC	CASSSEGTWSYEQYF
TRBD1	TRBV25-1	TRBJ2-6	few	TGTGCCAGCAGTCTTGACAGGGGGCATTCGGGGGCCAACGTCCTGACTTTC	CASSLDRGHSGANVLTF
-	TRBV2	TRBJ2-1	-	TGTGCCAGCAACCGCCAGGGAATCTCCTACAATGAGCAGTTCTTC	CASNRQGISYNEQFF
-	TRBV24-1	TRBJ2-1	-	TGTGCCACCAGTGATTTGCTACTGGGCTACAATGAGCAGTTCTTC	CATSDLLLGYNEQFF
TRBD2	TRBV7-2	TRBJ2-7	few	TGTGCCAGCAGCTTATTAGCGGGGAACCACTACGAGCAGTACTTC	CASSLLAGNHYEQYF
TRBD2	TRBV9	TRBJ2-2	few	TGCGCCAGCAGCGTAGGGCTAGCGGGAGACACCGGGGAGCTGTTTTTT	CASSVGLAGDTGELFF
-	TRBV20-1	TRBJ2-5	once	TGCAGTGCTAGAGATACAGGGCCGAGGACCCAGTACTTC	CSARDTGPRTQYF
TRBD2	TRBV5-5	TRBJ2-7	-	TGTGCCAGCAGCTTGAGCGTAGCGGGGGTCTACGAGCAGTACTTC	CASSLSVAGVYEQYF
TRBD1	TRBV7-2	TRBJ2-7	-	TGTGCCAGCAGTTCCGACAGGGTCTACGAGCAGTACTTC	CASSSDRVYEQYF
TRBD1	TRBV27	TRBJ2-1	-	TGTGCCAGCAGTGAGGCCTACAGGGGATTAGGAAATGAGCAGTTCTTC	CASSEAYRGLGNEQFF
-	TRBV7-9	TRBJ2-1	few	TGTGCCAGCAGCTTATCCGAAACCTACAATGAGCAGTTCTTC	CASSLSETYNEQFF
-	TRBV29-1	TRBJ2-5	few	TGCAGCGTTGTTAGTGGGGCTGAGACCCGGTACTTC	CSVVSGAETRYF